This TCR beta chain came from a study of CD4 and CD8 cells across lung adenocarcinoma regions. TCRdb ran MiXCR on the PCR reads and lists one entry per CDR3 protein. The repertoire consists of roughly 12,000 distinct CDR3 sequences, with under 75% occurring once and the leading ten covering around 36%. The CDR3 is 14 residues long. V lost 2 bases to trimming and J lost 11 bases, with 18 bases between them. The germline gives CDR1 WNHNN, CDR2 SYGVQD (reference sequence). Donors had localized lung adenocarcinoma, a non-small cell lung cancer. The chain employs TRBV10-1 and TRBJ2-5; D perhaps matches TRBD2 (6 bases). The receptor was isolated from a female donor with lung adenocarcinoma. The CD4 and CD8 labels of this study may be unreliable. The material sequenced was CD8+ T cells from the margin of a lung tumor. Here the CDR3 DNA reads TGCGCCAGCAGTGAGATGCGGAGCGAAGGGACTCAGTACTTC. It encodes CASSEMRSEGTQYF.